A single T cell receptor (beta chain) is shown here with its context. Antigen: not known. The sample comes from a study of a mutant IDH1 vaccine in newly diagnosed glioma. Study summary: Mean patient age was around 40 years; around 60% were male and about 38% female. Overall study findings and caveats: Vaccination elicited immune responses in roughly 93% of patients. Pseudoprogression showed no apparent link to changes in top peripheral T cell clonotypes.

Documented time point: week 47, end of study. Doses consisted of 300 ug of mutant IDH1 20-mer peptide each, paired with topical imiquimod. V was shortened by 0 bases and J by 3 bases, with 12 bases between the two germline ends. The CDR3 consists of 16 residues. Per germline, CDR1 SGHTS and CDR2 YDEGEE. Measured with immunoSEQ multiplex PCR; TCRdb has only the in-frame clones, and not every one. The sample has approximately 12,000 clones, about four fifths seen once. V usage is TRBV5-8 and J usage is TRBJ1-4; D is unclear. The TCR was taken from a young man with glioma. The input for sequencing was PBMCs, taken from a glioma patient whose treatment included an IDH1 peptide vaccine. The CDR3 nucleotides read TGTGCCAGCAGCTTGGTTCGGCCGTCGGCTAATGAAAAACTGTTTTTT. Translation: CASSLVRPSANEKLFF. Full variable domain (missing parts from reference TRBV5-8 and TRBJ1-4): EAGVTQSPTHLIKTRGQQATLRCSPISGHTSVYWYQQALGLGLQFLLWYDEGEERNRGNFPPRFSGRQFPNYSSELNVNALELEDSALYLCASSLVRPSANEKLFFGSGTQLSVL.